These 31 T cell receptor beta chains came from one sample sequenced in a study of early T cells in non-severe SARS-CoV-2 infection (dated by TCRdb to the early 2020s). Library preparation used 5' RACE. The sequencer listed for this sample is NextSeq 500. In-frame beta chains were kept once TCRdb had trimmed the public reads at Q25 with fastp and called clones with MiXCR. Each record represents a unique CDR3 protein, reported with the most common genes and DNA among its rows. This sample comprises over 50,000 distinct CDR3 sequences, about 12% of them detected only once. Of the sample, 2.9% is held by the ten largest clones. Sequencing input: whole blood. The receptor set was obtained from an adult who was a healthcare worker with PCR-confirmed SARS-CoV-2 infection or an uninfected control (not recorded which).

The sample holds many counts of this clonotype. The chain uses TRBV7-2 and TRBJ2-1; D possibly uses TRBD1 or TRBD2 (5 bases each). The CDR3 sequence is 13 residues long. The germline V gene encodes CDR1 SGHTA and CDR2 FQGNSA. V lost 10 bases and J lost 3, with 13 bases in between. The CDR3 sequence is CATLRDLYNEQFF. The CDR3 nucleotides are TGTGCCACACTCCGGGACCTCTACAATGAGCAGTTCTTC.

This clonotype was counted only a few times. The rearrangement links TRBV14 to TRBJ2-5; no clear D gene. The ends were cut back, 4 bases at V and 3 bases at J, with 12 bases in the middle. This CDR3 is 14 amino acids long. The germline gives CDR1 SGHDN, CDR2 FVKESK. CDR3 residues: CASSLFMTEETQYF. CDR3 nucleotide sequence: TGTGCCAGCAGCCTATTTATGACGGAAGAGACCCAGTACTTC.

The sample holds many counts of this clonotype. This sequence joins TRBV15 and TRBJ2-1; the match to TRBD2 covers 9 bases. This CDR3 comprises 16 residues. The V and J ends lost 3 bases and 6 bases, in that order; junction bases with no gene match: 9. CDR1 is LNHNV, CDR2 YYDKDF, per germline (reference sequence). DNA for the CDR3: TGTGCCACCAGCAGGGGGGCGGGGGGGGCCTTCAATGAGCAGTTCTTC. Translating gives CATSRGAGGAFNEQFF.

This clonotype occurred many times. The rearrangement joins TRBV6-5 to TRBJ1-4, with 11 nucleotides matching TRBD1. Germline lookup yields CDR1 MNHEY and CDR2 SVGAGI. V dropped 0 bases and J dropped 8; count of bases not matched to a gene: 5. The CDR3 has 16 amino acids. CDR3 nucleotide sequence: TGTGCCAGCAGTTACTCGGACAGGGGGCTAAGAGAAAAACTGTTTTTT. As protein: CASSYSDRGLREKLFF.

This clonotype appeared many times. This chain links TRBV12-3 or TRBV12-4 with TRBJ1-1; tentatively, D is TRBD1 (6 bases). Trimming cost V 6 bases and J 1 base, with 9 bases left between them. The CDR3 sequence is 13 residues long. The CDR3 protein is CASSLQGNTEAFF. CDR3 in DNA: TGTGCCAGCAGCTTACAGGGGAACACTGAAGCTTTCTTT.

This clonotype was seen repeatedly, ten times or more. V and J are TRBV6-1 and TRBJ2-3, with D tentatively TRBD1 or TRBD2 (6 bases each). The CDR3 spans 17 residues. Per germline, CDR1 MNHNS and CDR2 SASEGT. Between the trimmed V and J ends, which lost 6 bases and 4 bases, there was a span of 23 bases. CDR3: CASRIHPRQGTSDTQYF. The CDR3 coding sequence is TGTGCCAGCAGGATCCACCCTAGGCAGGGGACTTCAGATACGCAGTATTTT.

This clonotype was seen ten or more times. V usage is TRBV7-3 and J usage is TRBJ1-6; TRBD1 is a possible D gene (5 bases). From germline, CDR1 is SGHTA and CDR2 FQGTGA. Deletions cut 5 bases from V and 5 bases from J, with 10 bases between. CDR3 length: 14 residues. CDR3 residues: CASSPGLNNSPLHF. In DNA, the CDR3 is TGTGCCAGCAGCCCGGGACTTAATAATTCACCCCTCCACTTT.

The chain joins TRBV28 to TRBJ2-7; 7 nucleotides line up with TRBD1. The CDR3 spans 15 residues. V shed 3 bases, J shed 4 bases, and the junction held 9 bases outside the gene matches. CDR1 and CDR2 (germline): MDHEN, SYDVKM. The DNA for the CDR3 is TGTGCCAGCAGTTTTGAGGGACAGAGGGCTTACGAGCAGTACTTC. It codes for CASSFEGQRAYEQYF. Using reference TRBV28 and TRBJ2-7 for the parts outside the CDR3, the full variable domain is DVKVTQSSRYLVKRTGEKVFLECVQDMDHENMFWYRQDPGLGLRLIYFSYDVKMKEKGDIPEGYSVSREKKERFSLILESASTNQTSMYLCASSFEGQRAYEQYFGPGTRLTVT.

This clonotype was counted many times. The rearrangement uses TRBV20-1 and TRBJ1-1; 8 bases align to TRBD1. This CDR3 spans 14 amino acids. The germline gives CDR1 DFQATT, CDR2 SNEGSKA (reference sequence). After removal of 0 bases from V and 4 bases from J, the junction contained 4 bases not matched to a gene. CDR3 DNA sequence: TGCAGTGCTAGAGATTACAGGGGGGGCACTGAAGCTTTCTTT. It is translated as CSARDYRGGTEAFF.

Only a few counts were recorded for this clonotype. This chain connects TRBV7-2 to TRBJ2-7; 8 positions match TRBD1. With V trimmed by 5 bases and J by 2 bases, 5 bases remained unmatched. Germline values: CDR1 SGHTA, CDR2 FQGNSA. The CDR3 totals 14 residues. In DNA, the CDR3 is TGTGCCAGCAGCGAGGGGACAGGCACCTACGAGCAGTACTTC. Translated: CASSEGTGTYEQYF. The full variable domain, with the rest looked up from reference TRBV7-2 and TRBJ2-7, is GAGVSQSPSNKVTEKGKDVELRCDPISGHTALYWYRQSLGQGLEFLIYFQGNSAPDKSGLPSDRFSAERTGGSVSTLTIQRTQQEDSAVYLCASSEGTGTYEQYFGPGTRLTVT.

This clonotype occurred many times. The CDR3 DNA reads as TGTGCCAGCAGCGTAACAGGGACAACTAATGAAAAACTGTTTTTT. It is translated as CASSVTGTTNEKLFF. The gene calls are TRBV11-2 and TRBJ1-4; D may be TRBD1 (6 bases). Germline V CDR1 and CDR2: SGHAT, FQNNGV. This CDR3 comprises 15 residues. Trimming cost V 5 bases and J 0 bases, with 10 bases left between them.

This clonotype has only a few counts. This rearrangement joins TRBV20-1 to TRBJ1-1, with D possibly TRBD1 on 5 matching bases. The germline V gene has CDR1 DFQATT and CDR2 SNEGSKA (reference sequence). The CDR3 contains 16 residues. Trimming removed 6 bases from V and 3 bases from J, with 23 bases in between. CDR3 region: CSAIWSRENWDTEAFF. In nucleotides, the CDR3 is TGCAGTGCCATCTGGTCCAGGGAGAACTGGGACACTGAAGCTTTCTTT.

Remarks on this clonotype: With a much larger clone just one base away, this may be a read error. The chain joins TRBV9 to TRBJ1-6; 7 nucleotides match TRBD1. The V gene end was trimmed by 0 bases and the J gene end by 10 bases; junction bases not matched to a gene: 7. This CDR3 has 15 residues. The germline gives CDR1 SGDLS, CDR2 YYNGEE. CDR3 amino acids: CASSVVARQGSPLHF. For the CDR3, the DNA is TGTGCCAGCAGCGTAGTAGCGCGACAGGGATCACCCCTCCACTTT.

This clonotype was seen ten or more times. The CDR3 DNA reads TGTGCCAGCAGCTCGCCTCGTCTAGCGGGAGGGGGTACCGGGGAGCTGTTTTTT. Translating gives CASSSPRLAGGGTGELFF. The rearrangement uses TRBV7-3 and TRBJ2-2; the match to TRBD2 covers 12 bases. In germline, CDR1 is SGHTA, CDR2 FQGTGA. The CDR3 totals 18 residues. Trimming at V came to 4 bases and at J to 5 bases, leaving 11 bases not matched to a gene. The full variable domain, rest sourced from reference TRBV7-3 and TRBJ2-2, is GAGVSQTPSNKVTEKGKYVELRCDPISGHTALYWYRQSLGQGPEFLIYFQGTGAADDSGLPNDRFFAVRPEGSVSTLKIQRTERGDSAVYLCASSSPRLAGGGTGELFFGEGSRLTVL.

This clonotype was seen just once. A much bigger clone sits one base away, suggesting this may be a read error. The V call is TRBV3-1, the J call TRBJ2-3; 7 bases fit TRBD1. There are 15 residues in the CDR3. CDR1 is LGHDT and CDR2 is YNNKEL in the germline V gene (reference sequence). This chain's CDR3 is CARSPRDRSTDTQYF. The CDR3 nucleotides read TGTGCCAGAAGCCCCCGGGACAGAAGCACAGATACGCAGTATTTT.

This clonotype was picked up a small number of times. In DNA form, the CDR3 reads TGTGCCAGCAATAAGCTCACCGGGGAGCTGTTTTTT. This codes for CASNKLTGELFF. This chain links TRBV6-1 with TRBJ2-2; D gene uncertain. Germline V gene lookup returns CDR1 MNHNS and CDR2 SASEGT. The CDR3 is 12 amino acids. Between the trimmed V and J ends, which lost 7 bases and 4 bases, there was a span of 7 bases.

As to this clonotype: One end of the junction does not line up with germline, which may come from a read error. This chain uses TRBV12-3 or TRBV12-4 with TRBJ1-2; a weak D match, TRBD1 (6 bases). The CDR3 is 12 amino acids. The CDR3 coding sequence is TGTGCCAGTAACCGGGACACTAGTGGCTACTCCTTC. As protein: CASNRDTSGYSF.

This chain uses TRBV16 with TRBJ2-7, with a possible D match to TRBD2 (6 bases). Germline values: CDR1 KGHSY, CDR2 FQNENV. V was shortened by 4 bases and J by 2 bases, with 12 bases between the two germline ends. This CDR3 spans 14 amino acids. CDR3 bases: TGTGCCAGCAGCCCCCGGCGGGGTGCCTACGAGCAGTACTTC. Its protein is CASSPRRGAYEQYF.

This clonotype has a count of ten or more. This rearrangement joins TRBV11-2 to TRBJ2-5; unclear D gene. Looked up from germline, CDR1 is SGHAT and CDR2 is FQNNGV. The CDR3 length is 12 residues. V lost 2 bases and J lost 7, with 8 bases in between. For the CDR3, the DNA is TGTGCCAGCAGCTTATCTACTGGGACCCAGTACTTC. Encoded protein: CASSLSTGTQYF.

In this sample, this clonotype turned up a few times. The gene calls are TRBV12-3 or TRBV12-4 and TRBJ2-4, with a weak D call TRBD1 (5 bases). The CDR3 sequence is 13 residues long. With 5 bases removed from V and 7 bases from J, the gap between germline ends came to 12 bases. The CDR3 protein is CASSHQGRNIQYF. The CDR3 region has the DNA TGTGCCAGCAGTCATCAGGGAAGGAACATTCAGTACTTC.

This clonotype appeared a few times. The chain couples TRBV6-6 to TRBJ2-3; D is uncertain. Germline CDR1 reads MNHNY; CDR2 reads SVGAGI (reference sequence). CDR3 size: 12 residues. V was trimmed by 6 bases and J by 8 bases, leaving 12 bases between them. The CDR3 DNA follows: TGTGCCAGCAGCCACGGGTCGGGTACGCAGTATTTT. Its protein product is CASSHGSGTQYF.

J is TRBJ2-7 and V is TRBV5-1, with no clear D. CDR1 and CDR2 from the germline V gene are SGHRS and YFSETQ. V lost 4 bases and J 0 bases, leaving 8 bases between the germline ends. This CDR3 comprises 13 residues. This chain's CDR3 is CASSRQDSYEQYF. CDR3 DNA sequence: TGCGCCAGCAGCCGACAAGACTCCTACGAGCAGTACTTC.

There are a few counts of this clonotype. The chain joins TRBV29-1 to TRBJ1-3; a weak D match, TRBD1 (5 bases). The V and J ends lost 7 bases and 0 bases respectively, with 19 bases between them. Germline CDR1 is SQVTM and CDR2 is ANQGSEA. The CDR3 spans 16 residues. The CDR3 here is CSAMDGGSSSGNTIYF. The CDR3 DNA follows: TGCAGCGCCATGGACGGGGGATCATCCTCTGGAAACACCATATATTTT. Supplemented by reference TRBV29-1 and TRBJ1-3, the full variable domain reads SAVISQKPSRDICQRGTSLTIQCQVDSQVTMMFWYRQQPGQSLTLIATANQGSEATYESGFVIDKFPISRPNLTFSTLTVSNMSPEDSSIYLCSAMDGGSSSGNTIYFGEGSWLTVV.

This clonotype occurred many times. The V and J genes are TRBV20-1 and TRBJ1-2; D possibly corresponds to TRBD1 (5 bases). The CDR3 sequence is 16 residues long. Germline V gene sequence: CDR1 DFQATT, CDR2 SNEGSKA (reference sequence). The CDR3 reads CSNGGRGIGFDYGYTF. The CDR3 nucleotides are TGCAGCAACGGCGGGAGGGGTATTGGGTTTGACTATGGCTACACCTTC.

The sample holds a few counts of this clonotype. The chain uses TRBV6-5 and TRBJ2-5; 7 bases align to TRBD1. Germline CDR1 MNHEY, CDR2 SVGAGI. V shed 6 bases and J 2 bases; nucleotides not matched to a gene: 12. The CDR3 is 16 residues long. CDR3 protein: CASSSQRQGFQETQYF. CDR3 DNA: TGTGCCAGCAGCTCCCAGAGACAGGGATTTCAAGAGACCCAGTACTTC.

With regard to this clonotype: Since no conserved phenylalanine or tryptophan closes the CDR3, a read error is the likely cause. The chain recombines TRBV10-3 with TRBJ2-1; 9 nucleotides agree with TRBD1. Per the germline V gene, CDR1 is ENHRY and CDR2 is SYGVKD. The trim removed 9 bases at V and 9 bases at J, leaving 12 bases unmatched. The CDR3 length is 14 residues. The CDR3 here is CAILRDRDVGEQFI. The CDR3 DNA is TGTGCCATACTCCGGGACAGGGATGTGGGTGAGCAGTTCATC.

This clonotype was counted ten times or more. The chain couples TRBV7-3 to TRBJ2-2; D might be TRBD2 (6 bases). The CDR3 sequence is 14 residues long. Germline lookup yields CDR1 SGHTA and CDR2 FQGTGA. Trimming cost V 3 bases and J 6 bases, with 11 bases left between them. In nucleotides, the CDR3 is TGTGCCAGCAGCTTCTACGGGAGCCCCGGGGAGCTGTTTTTT. Its protein is CASSFYGSPGELFF.

In this sample, this clonotype turned up many times. Here the CDR3 reads CSVESAGSEKLFF. The CDR3 region has the DNA TGCAGCGTTGAATCTGCAGGCAGTGAAAAACTGTTTTTT. V usage is TRBV29-1 and J usage is TRBJ1-4, with D unclear. Germline assignment: CDR1 SQVTM and CDR2 ANQGSEA. The CDR3 has 13 residues. Trimming removed 2 bases from V and 7 bases from J, with 11 bases in between.

This clonotype was recorded at least ten times. The chain carries TRBV20-1 and TRBJ2-6; D might be TRBD1 (7 bases). Trimming took 1 base from V and 0 from J, leaving 16 bases between them. The CDR3 runs to 18 residues. The germline V gene encodes CDR1 DFQATT and CDR2 SNEGSKA (reference sequence). CDR3 sequence (DNA): TGCAGTGCTAGAGTCCAGGAGGGGGCGAGCTCTGGGGCCAACGTCCTGACTTTC. Amino acids: CSARVQEGASSGANVLTF.

This clonotype appeared many times. The chain couples TRBV12-3 or TRBV12-4 to TRBJ1-2, with a weak D call TRBD1 (6 bases). The CDR3 length is 12 residues. Trimming removed 7 bases at V and 7 bases at J, with 13 bases between. CDR3 in DNA: TGTGCCAGCATGCGACAGGAGAGTGGCTACACCTTC. Protein: CASMRQESGYTF.

In its sample, this clonotype was seen many times. The chain combines TRBV25-1 with TRBJ1-2, with D unresolved. Germline V gene data show CDR1 as MGHDK and CDR2 as SYGVNS. V was clipped by 1 base and J by 6 bases, with 3 bases between them. The CDR3 loop spans 11 amino acids. CDR3 region: CASSELNGYTF. CDR3 DNA: TGTGCCAGCAGTGAATTAAATGGCTACACCTTC.